This is a list of T cell receptor beta chains from one sample in a study of cytomegalovirus exposure and HLA in healthy donors. TCRdb's copy holds only in-frame clones and misses some; the assay was immunoSEQ multiplex PCR. The sample carries roughly 160,000 clones, roughly 80% recorded once. The sample comprised PBMCs. Every receptor here comes from a man between 25 and 39 years old in good health and CMV-seronegative. CDR3s include the opening cysteine and the closing phenylalanine or tryptophan. D genes are given only for firm matches. Clone size appears in some rows only: once, few, many, or a class for an expanded clone.

d_call: .
clone_size: few
j_call: TRBJ1-6
v_call: TRBV27
cdr3_length: 15
cdr3_aa: CASSEAGQYNSPLHF
cdr3_nt: TGTGCCAGCAGCGAAGCAGGACAGTATAATTCACCCCTCCACTTT

d_call: TRBD1
clone_size: .
j_call: TRBJ2-3
v_call: TRBV5-1
cdr3_length: 13
cdr3_aa: CASGGQGADTQYF
cdr3_nt: TGCGCCAGCGGGGGACAGGGTGCAGATACGCAGTATTTT

d_call: .
clone_size: .
j_call: TRBJ2-7
v_call: TRBV2
cdr3_length: 13
cdr3_aa: CASLGVSSYEQYF
cdr3_nt: TGTGCCAGCCTCGGGGTCAGCTCCTACGAGCAGTACTTC

d_call: .
clone_size: .
j_call: TRBJ2-3
v_call: TRBV7-2
cdr3_length: 14
cdr3_aa: CASSFEPYTDTQYF
cdr3_nt: TGTGCCAGCAGCTTCGAGCCGTACACAGATACGCAGTATTTT

d_call: TRBD1
clone_size: .
j_call: TRBJ2-1
v_call: TRBV19
cdr3_length: 15
cdr3_aa: CASSKLGQGYNEQFF
cdr3_nt: TGTGCCAGTAGTAAACTGGGACAGGGGTACAATGAGCAGTTCTTC

d_call: .
clone_size: .
j_call: TRBJ2-7
v_call: TRBV7-6
cdr3_length: 16
cdr3_aa: CASSLRTGIESYEQYF
cdr3_nt: TGTGCCAGCAGCTTACGTACGGGTATAGAGTCCTACGAGCAGTACTTC

d_call: TRBD1
clone_size: few
j_call: TRBJ1-1
v_call: TRBV30
cdr3_length: 13
cdr3_aa: CAGRTGRNTEAFF
cdr3_nt: TGTGCCGGCAGGACAGGTCGGAACACTGAAGCTTTCTTT

d_call: .
clone_size: .
j_call: TRBJ1-1
v_call: TRBV18
cdr3_length: 14
cdr3_aa: CASSPPGESTEAFF
cdr3_nt: TGTGCCAGCTCACCTCCAGGGGAATCCACTGAAGCTTTCTTT

d_call: .
clone_size: .
j_call: TRBJ1-2
v_call: TRBV5-4
cdr3_length: 15
cdr3_aa: CASSFSLGGTYGYTF
cdr3_nt: TGTGCCAGCAGCTTCTCTTTGGGGGGGACCTATGGCTACACCTTC

d_call: .
clone_size: once
j_call: TRBJ2-7
v_call: TRBV27
cdr3_length: 14
cdr3_aa: CASSPTGTYYEQYF
cdr3_nt: TGTGCCAGCAGCCCCACCGGGACATATTACGAGCAGTACTTC

d_call: TRBD2
clone_size: few
j_call: TRBJ2-1
v_call: TRBV19
cdr3_length: 17
cdr3_aa: CASSSSPLAGGYNEQFF
cdr3_nt: TGTGCCAGTAGTTCCTCTCCTCTAGCGGGGGGCTACAATGAGCAGTTCTTC

d_call: .
clone_size: .
j_call: TRBJ2-7
v_call: TRBV5-4
cdr3_length: 15
cdr3_aa: CASSLPGTPPYEQYF
cdr3_nt: TGTGCCAGCAGCTTGCCCGGGACACCCCCCTACGAGCAGTACTTC

d_call: TRBD1
clone_size: .
j_call: TRBJ2-3
v_call: TRBV5-1
cdr3_length: 15
cdr3_aa: CASSFRTGDTDTQYF
cdr3_nt: TGCGCCAGCAGCTTTCGGACAGGGGACACCGATACGCAGTATTTT

d_call: TRBD2
clone_size: .
j_call: TRBJ2-1
v_call: TRBV19
cdr3_length: 16
cdr3_aa: CASSIDPSGRGNEQFF
cdr3_nt: TGTGCCAGTAGTATAGACCCTAGCGGGAGGGGCAATGAGCAGTTCTTC

d_call: .
clone_size: .
j_call: TRBJ2-7
v_call: TRBV11-2
cdr3_length: 14
cdr3_aa: CASSLERFSHEQYF
cdr3_nt: TGTGCCAGCAGTCTAGAAAGGTTTTCCCACGAGCAGTACTTC

d_call: TRBD1
clone_size: .
j_call: TRBJ2-3
v_call: TRBV29-1
cdr3_length: 16
cdr3_aa: CSVAGQGAFITDTQYF
cdr3_nt: TGCAGCGTAGCAGGACAGGGGGCTTTTATTACAGATACGCAGTATTTT

d_call: TRBD1
clone_size: .
j_call: TRBJ1-5
v_call: TRBV5-4
cdr3_length: 20
cdr3_aa: CASSLVPGQPNRDSNQPQHF
cdr3_nt: TGTGCCAGCAGCTTGGTTCCGGGACAGCCCAACCGAGATAGCAATCAGCCCCAGCATTTT

d_call: TRBD1
clone_size: .
j_call: TRBJ2-7
v_call: TRBV5-1
cdr3_length: 15
cdr3_aa: CASSFLQGTAYEQYF
cdr3_nt: TGCGCCAGCAGCTTTTTACAGGGGACGGCCTACGAGCAGTACTTC

d_call: TRBD1
clone_size: .
j_call: TRBJ2-1
v_call: TRBV5-1
cdr3_length: 16
cdr3_aa: CASSPTGQSSYNEQFF
cdr3_nt: TGCGCCAGCAGCCCCACGGGACAGAGCTCCTACAATGAGCAGTTCTTC

d_call: TRBD2
clone_size: .
j_call: TRBJ2-7
v_call: TRBV18
cdr3_length: 14
cdr3_aa: CASSPASGRVEQYF
cdr3_nt: TGTGCCAGCTCACCAGCTAGCGGGAGGGTCGAGCAGTACTTC

d_call: TRBD1
clone_size: .
j_call: TRBJ1-1
v_call: TRBV25-1
cdr3_length: 16
cdr3_aa: CASSAQGQGVGTEAFF
cdr3_nt: TGTGCCAGCAGTGCCCAAGGACAGGGGGTCGGCACTGAAGCTTTCTTT

d_call: TRBD1
clone_size: .
j_call: TRBJ2-7
v_call: TRBV7-6
cdr3_length: 16
cdr3_aa: CASSLNTGAESYEQYF
cdr3_nt: TGTGCCAGCAGCTTAAATACAGGGGCGGAATCCTACGAGCAGTACTTC

d_call: .
clone_size: once
j_call: TRBJ2-5
v_call: TRBV25-1
cdr3_length: 16
cdr3_aa: CASSELGTGVQETQYF
cdr3_nt: TGTGCCAGCAGTGAATTGGGAACAGGAGTTCAAGAGACCCAGTACTTC

d_call: .
clone_size: .
j_call: TRBJ1-4
v_call: TRBV6-1
cdr3_length: 15
cdr3_aa: CASNQRGHRNEKLFF
cdr3_nt: TGTGCCAGCAACCAAAGAGGGCACCGTAATGAAAAACTGTTTTTT

d_call: TRBD1
clone_size: .
j_call: TRBJ2-1
v_call: TRBV9
cdr3_length: 15
cdr3_aa: CASSAEGAYYNEQFF
cdr3_nt: TGTGCCAGCAGCGCTGAGGGGGCGTACTACAATGAGCAGTTCTTC

d_call: .
clone_size: .
j_call: TRBJ2-1
v_call: TRBV28
cdr3_length: 12
cdr3_aa: CASSSPPYEQFF
cdr3_nt: TGTGCCAGCAGTTCCCCTCCGTATGAGCAGTTCTTC

d_call: TRBD2
clone_size: .
j_call: TRBJ2-1
v_call: TRBV5-1
cdr3_length: 17
cdr3_aa: CASSLRTSGGSYNEQFF
cdr3_nt: TGCGCCAGCAGCTTACGGACTAGCGGGGGCTCCTACAATGAGCAGTTCTTC

d_call: .
clone_size: once
j_call: TRBJ2-7
v_call: TRBV19
cdr3_length: 14
cdr3_aa: CASSMVLSSYEQYF
cdr3_nt: TGTGCCAGTAGTATGGTCCTGAGCTCCTACGAGCAGTACTTC

d_call: .
clone_size: once
j_call: TRBJ1-1
v_call: TRBV21-1
cdr3_length: 19
cdr3_aa: CASSKVEITTGQKNTEAFF
cdr3_nt: TGTGCCAGCAGCAAGGTCGAGATCACCACGGGACAGAAGAACACTGAAGCTTTCTTT

d_call: .
clone_size: .
j_call: TRBJ2-1
v_call: TRBV18
cdr3_length: 12
cdr3_aa: CASSPQSPEQFF
cdr3_nt: TGTGCCAGCTCACCCCAGTCCCCCGAGCAGTTCTTC

d_call: .
clone_size: .
j_call: TRBJ1-1
v_call: TRBV25-1
cdr3_length: 11
cdr3_aa: CASRGHIEAFF
cdr3_nt: TGTGCCAGCAGAGGACACATTGAAGCTTTCTTT

d_call: TRBD1
clone_size: .
j_call: TRBJ1-6
v_call: TRBV7-9
cdr3_length: 14
cdr3_aa: CASSRTGGDSPLHF
cdr3_nt: TGTGCCAGCAGCCGGACAGGGGGCGATTCACCCCTCCACTTT

d_call: .
clone_size: .
j_call: TRBJ1-4
v_call: TRBV4-1
cdr3_length: 14
cdr3_aa: CASSSGFVVEKLFF
cdr3_nt: TGCGCCAGCAGCTCAGGGTTTGTAGTTGAAAAACTGTTTTTT

d_call: TRBD1
clone_size: .
j_call: TRBJ1-2
v_call: TRBV6-5
cdr3_length: 15
cdr3_aa: CASNSGQGLNYGYTF
cdr3_nt: TGTGCCAGCAACTCGGGACAGGGCCTGAACTATGGCTACACCTTC

d_call: .
clone_size: .
j_call: TRBJ1-6
v_call: TRBV19
cdr3_length: 16
cdr3_aa: CASSIGGFSYNSPLHF
cdr3_nt: TGTGCCAGTAGTATAGGAGGTTTTTCCTATAATTCACCCCTCCACTTT

d_call: .
clone_size: once
j_call: TRBJ2-1
v_call: TRBV7-9
cdr3_length: 17
cdr3_aa: CASSPPLWGGAENEQFF
cdr3_nt: TGTGCCAGCAGCCCGCCGTTGTGGGGGGGCGCTGAGAATGAGCAGTTCTTC

d_call: TRBD2
clone_size: .
j_call: TRBJ2-1
v_call: TRBV30
cdr3_length: 17
cdr3_aa: CAWRSVASGSRYNEQFF
cdr3_nt: TGTGCCTGGAGGTCAGTCGCTAGCGGGAGTAGATACAATGAGCAGTTCTTC

d_call: .
clone_size: .
j_call: TRBJ2-1
v_call: TRBV13
cdr3_length: 15
cdr3_aa: CASSPRQDSYNEQFF
cdr3_nt: TGTGCCAGCAGCCCTCGACAGGATTCCTACAATGAGCAGTTCTTC

d_call: TRBD2
clone_size: once
j_call: TRBJ2-1
v_call: TRBV9
cdr3_length: 19
cdr3_aa: CASSVFGLAPTQIGNEQFF
cdr3_nt: TGTGCCAGCAGCGTATTTGGACTAGCGCCGACCCAGATCGGCAATGAGCAGTTCTTC

d_call: .
clone_size: .
j_call: TRBJ1-1
v_call: TRBV6-1
cdr3_length: 10
cdr3_aa: CASSDREAFF
cdr3_nt: TGTGCCAGCAGTGACAGGGAAGCTTTCTTT

d_call: TRBD2
clone_size: once
j_call: TRBJ2-5
v_call: TRBV7-2
cdr3_length: 17
cdr3_aa: CASSLGPGRGSGETQYF
cdr3_nt: TGTGCCAGCAGCTTAGGGCCGGGGCGCGGGAGTGGGGAGACCCAGTACTTC

d_call: TRBD1
clone_size: .
j_call: TRBJ2-1
v_call: TRBV7-2
cdr3_length: 15
cdr3_aa: CASSLDRSSYNEQFF
cdr3_nt: TGTGCCAGCAGCCTGGACAGGAGCTCCTACAATGAGCAGTTCTTC

d_call: .
clone_size: few
j_call: TRBJ1-3
v_call: TRBV14
cdr3_length: 17
cdr3_aa: CASSQEWQGLTGNAIYF
cdr3_nt: TGTGCCAGCAGCCAAGAATGGCAGGGACTAACTGGAAACGCCATATATTTT

d_call: TRBD1
clone_size: .
j_call: TRBJ1-2
v_call: TRBV5-6
cdr3_length: 15
cdr3_aa: CASSVGTEDFYGYTF
cdr3_nt: TGTGCCAGCAGCGTAGGGACAGAAGACTTCTATGGCTACACCTTC

d_call: TRBD1
clone_size: .
j_call: TRBJ2-3
v_call: TRBV29-1
cdr3_length: 13
cdr3_aa: CSADRGFTDTQYF
cdr3_nt: TGCAGCGCCGACAGGGGGTTCACAGATACGCAGTATTTT

d_call: TRBD1
clone_size: .
j_call: TRBJ1-5
v_call: TRBV18
cdr3_length: 16
cdr3_aa: CASSPDRTGILQPQHF
cdr3_nt: TGTGCCAGCTCACCAGATCGGACAGGGATTCTTCAGCCCCAGCATTTT

d_call: TRBD1
clone_size: .
j_call: TRBJ1-2
v_call: TRBV29-1
cdr3_length: 12
cdr3_aa: CSVTGTGVYHTF
cdr3_nt: TGCAGCGTTACCGGGACAGGAGTCTATCACACCTTC

d_call: TRBD2
clone_size: few
j_call: TRBJ2-3
v_call: TRBV7-6
cdr3_length: 15
cdr3_aa: CASSSGTSGGYTQYF
cdr3_nt: TGTGCCAGCAGCTCAGGGACTAGCGGGGGTTATACGCAGTATTTT

d_call: TRBD1
clone_size: .
j_call: TRBJ2-2
v_call: TRBV7-7
cdr3_length: 15
cdr3_aa: CASSLRQGNTGELFF
cdr3_nt: TGTGCCAGCAGCTTAAGACAGGGGAACACCGGGGAGCTGTTTTTT

d_call: .
clone_size: .
j_call: TRBJ1-2
v_call: TRBV2
cdr3_length: 16
cdr3_aa: CASSEVAGVYDYGYTF
cdr3_nt: TGTGCCAGCAGTGAAGTCGCAGGGGTGTATGACTATGGCTACACCTTC

d_call: .
clone_size: once
j_call: TRBJ2-7
v_call: TRBV6-6
cdr3_length: 12
cdr3_aa: CASSLLTYEQYF
cdr3_nt: TGTGCCAGCAGCCTACTCACCTACGAGCAGTACTTC

d_call: TRBD2
clone_size: .
j_call: TRBJ2-3
v_call: TRBV4-1
cdr3_length: 16
cdr3_aa: CASSQEASGATDTQYF
cdr3_nt: TGCGCCAGCAGCCAAGAGGCTAGCGGGGCCACAGATACGCAGTATTTT

d_call: .
clone_size: .
j_call: TRBJ1-2
v_call: TRBV6-5
cdr3_length: 14
cdr3_aa: CASSYSIKAGGYTF
cdr3_nt: TGTGCCAGCAGTTACTCGATAAAGGCAGGTGGCTACACCTTC

d_call: .
clone_size: .
j_call: TRBJ2-6
v_call: TRBV5-1
cdr3_length: 18
cdr3_aa: CASSLRSDLFSGANVLTF
cdr3_nt: TGCGCCAGCAGCTTGAGGAGTGATCTATTCTCTGGGGCCAACGTCCTGACTTTC